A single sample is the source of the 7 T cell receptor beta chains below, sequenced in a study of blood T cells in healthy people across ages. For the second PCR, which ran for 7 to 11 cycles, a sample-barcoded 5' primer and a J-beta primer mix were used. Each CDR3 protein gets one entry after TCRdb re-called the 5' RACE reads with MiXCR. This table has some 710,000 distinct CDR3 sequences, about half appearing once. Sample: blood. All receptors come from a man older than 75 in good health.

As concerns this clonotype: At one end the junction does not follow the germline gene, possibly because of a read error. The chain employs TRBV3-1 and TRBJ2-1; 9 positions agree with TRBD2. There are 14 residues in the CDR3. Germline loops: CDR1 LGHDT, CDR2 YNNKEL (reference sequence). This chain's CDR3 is CASSQQAGGNEQFF. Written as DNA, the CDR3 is TGTGCCAGCAGCCAACAGGCGGGAGGGAATGAGCAGTTCTTT.

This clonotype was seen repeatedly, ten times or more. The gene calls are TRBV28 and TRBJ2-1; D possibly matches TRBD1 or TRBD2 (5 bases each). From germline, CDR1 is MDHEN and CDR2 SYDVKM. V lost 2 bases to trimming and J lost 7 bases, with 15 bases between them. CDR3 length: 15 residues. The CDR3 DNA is TGTGCCAGCAGTTTAATGAGGGGTCAGCGGAATGAGCAGTTCTTC. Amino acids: CASSLMRGQRNEQFF.

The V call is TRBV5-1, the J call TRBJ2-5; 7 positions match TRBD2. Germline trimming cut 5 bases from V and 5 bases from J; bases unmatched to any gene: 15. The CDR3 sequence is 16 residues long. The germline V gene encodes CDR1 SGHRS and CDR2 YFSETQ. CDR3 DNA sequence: TGCGCCAGCAGTGCGAATGGAGCGGGGATGAGGGAGACCCAGTACTTC. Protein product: CASSANGAGMRETQYF. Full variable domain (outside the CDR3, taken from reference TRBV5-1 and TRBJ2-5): KAGVTQTPRYLIKTRGQQVTLSCSPISGHRSVSWYQQTPGQGLQFLFEYFSETQRNKGNFPGRFSGRQFSNSRSEMNVSTLELGDSALYLCASSANGAGMRETQYFGPGTRLLVL.

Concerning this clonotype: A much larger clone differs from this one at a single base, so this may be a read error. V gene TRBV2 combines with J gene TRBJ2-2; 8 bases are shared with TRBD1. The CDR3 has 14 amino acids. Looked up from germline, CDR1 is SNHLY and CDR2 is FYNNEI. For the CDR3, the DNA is TGTGTCAGCAGTGGACAGGGCGGCACCGGGGAGCTGTTTTTT. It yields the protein CVSSGQGGTGELFF.

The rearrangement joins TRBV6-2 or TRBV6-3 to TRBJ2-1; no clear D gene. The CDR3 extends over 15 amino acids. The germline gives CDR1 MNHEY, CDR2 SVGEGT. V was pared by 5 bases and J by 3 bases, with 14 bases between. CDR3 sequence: CASSQQKTVYNEQFF. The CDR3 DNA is TGTGCCAGCAGTCAGCAGAAGACTGTCTACAATGAGCAGTTCTTC.

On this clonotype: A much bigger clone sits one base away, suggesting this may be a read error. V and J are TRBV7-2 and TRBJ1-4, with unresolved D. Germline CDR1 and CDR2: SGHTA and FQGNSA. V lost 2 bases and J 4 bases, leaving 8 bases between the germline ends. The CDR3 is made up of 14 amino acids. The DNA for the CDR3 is TGTGCCAGCAGCTTAATGGGGAATAATGAAAAACTGTTTTTT. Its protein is CASSLMGNNEKLFF.

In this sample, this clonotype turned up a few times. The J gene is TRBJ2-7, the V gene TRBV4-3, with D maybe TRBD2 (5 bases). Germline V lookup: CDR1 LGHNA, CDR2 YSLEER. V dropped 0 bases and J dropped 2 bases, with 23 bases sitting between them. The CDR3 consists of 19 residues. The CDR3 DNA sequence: TGCGCCAGCAGCCAAGAAGATTTGGGCCCGGACGGAGGACCCTACGAGCAGTACTTC. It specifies CASSQEDLGPDGGPYEQYF.